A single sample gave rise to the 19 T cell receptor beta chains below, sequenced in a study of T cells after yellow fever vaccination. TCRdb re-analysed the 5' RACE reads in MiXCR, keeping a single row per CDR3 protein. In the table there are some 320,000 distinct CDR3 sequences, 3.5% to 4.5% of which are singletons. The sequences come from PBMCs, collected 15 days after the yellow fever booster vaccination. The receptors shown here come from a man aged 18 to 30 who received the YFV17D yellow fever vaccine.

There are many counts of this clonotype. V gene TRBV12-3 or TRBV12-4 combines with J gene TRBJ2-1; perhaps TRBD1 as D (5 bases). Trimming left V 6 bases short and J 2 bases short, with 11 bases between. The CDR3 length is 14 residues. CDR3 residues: CASSRDSPYNEQFF. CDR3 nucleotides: TGTGCCAGCAGCCGCGACAGCCCCTACAATGAGCAGTTCTTC.

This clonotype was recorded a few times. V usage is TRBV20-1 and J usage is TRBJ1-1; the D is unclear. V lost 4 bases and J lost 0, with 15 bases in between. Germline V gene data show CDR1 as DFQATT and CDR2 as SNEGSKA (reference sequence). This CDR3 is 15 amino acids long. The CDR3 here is CSATPGLPMNTEAFF. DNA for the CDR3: TGCAGTGCTACCCCGGGCCTCCCAATGAACACTGAAGCTTTCTTT.

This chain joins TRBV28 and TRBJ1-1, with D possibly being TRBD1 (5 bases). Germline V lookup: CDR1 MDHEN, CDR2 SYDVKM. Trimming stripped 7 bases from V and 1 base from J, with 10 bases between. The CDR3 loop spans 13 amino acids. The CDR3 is CASKGRANTEAFF. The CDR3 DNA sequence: TGTGCCAGCAAAGGCAGGGCGAACACTGAAGCTTTCTTT.

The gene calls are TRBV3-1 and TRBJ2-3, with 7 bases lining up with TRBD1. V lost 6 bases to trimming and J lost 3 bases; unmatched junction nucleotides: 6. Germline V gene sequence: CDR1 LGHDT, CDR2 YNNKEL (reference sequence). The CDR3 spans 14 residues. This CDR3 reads CASSYGTATDTQYF. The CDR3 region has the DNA TGTGCCAGCAGTTATGGGACAGCAACAGATACGCAGTATTTT.

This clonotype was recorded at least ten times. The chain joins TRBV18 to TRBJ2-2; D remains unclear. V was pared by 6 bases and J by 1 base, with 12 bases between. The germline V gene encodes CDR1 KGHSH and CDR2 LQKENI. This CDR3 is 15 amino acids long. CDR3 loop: CASSPPGRNTGELFF. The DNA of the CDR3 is TGTGCCAGCTCGCCCCCGGGCAGGAACACCGGGGAGCTGTTTTTT. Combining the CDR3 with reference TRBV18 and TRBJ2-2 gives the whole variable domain NAGVMQNPRHLVRRRGQEARLRCSPMKGHSHVYWYRQLPEEGLKFMVYLQKENIIDESGMPKERFSAEFPKEGPSILRIQQVVRGDSAAYFCASSPPGRNTGELFFGEGSRLTVL.

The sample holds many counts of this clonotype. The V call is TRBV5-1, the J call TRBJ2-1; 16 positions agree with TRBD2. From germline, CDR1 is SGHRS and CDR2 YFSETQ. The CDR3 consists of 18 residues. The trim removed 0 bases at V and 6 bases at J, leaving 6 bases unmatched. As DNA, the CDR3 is TGCGCCAGCAGCTTGGACCCCGGGACTAGCGGGGGGGCCAATGAGCAGTTCTTC. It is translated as CASSLDPGTSGGANEQFF.

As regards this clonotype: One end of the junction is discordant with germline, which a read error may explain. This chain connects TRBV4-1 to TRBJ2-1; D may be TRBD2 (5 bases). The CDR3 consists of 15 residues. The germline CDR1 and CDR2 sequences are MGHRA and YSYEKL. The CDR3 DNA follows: TGCGCCAGCAGCGACCTCGGGGTCTCTTACAATGAGCAGTCCTTC. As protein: CASSDLGVSYNEQSF.

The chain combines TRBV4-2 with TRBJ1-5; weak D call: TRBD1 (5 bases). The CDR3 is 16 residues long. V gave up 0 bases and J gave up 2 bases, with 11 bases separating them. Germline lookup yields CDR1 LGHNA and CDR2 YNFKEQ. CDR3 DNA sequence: TGTGCCAGCAGCCAAGAGGTGGGGGACGGCAATCAGCCCCAGCATTTT. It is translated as CASSQEVGDGNQPQHF.

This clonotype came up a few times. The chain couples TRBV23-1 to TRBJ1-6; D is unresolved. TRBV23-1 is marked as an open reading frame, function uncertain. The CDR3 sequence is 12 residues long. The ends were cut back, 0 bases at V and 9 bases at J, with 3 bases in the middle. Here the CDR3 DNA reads TGCGCCAGCAGTCAATCGGGTTCACCCCTCCACTTT. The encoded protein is CASSQSGSPLHF.

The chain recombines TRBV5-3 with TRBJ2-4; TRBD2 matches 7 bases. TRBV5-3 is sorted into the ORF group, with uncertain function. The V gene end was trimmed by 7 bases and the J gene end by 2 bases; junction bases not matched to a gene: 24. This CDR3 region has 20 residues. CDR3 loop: CARVNRTTTGGPGTKNIQYF. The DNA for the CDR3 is TGTGCCAGAGTCAACCGAACGACCACGGGGGGACCAGGCACCAAAAACATTCAGTACTTC.

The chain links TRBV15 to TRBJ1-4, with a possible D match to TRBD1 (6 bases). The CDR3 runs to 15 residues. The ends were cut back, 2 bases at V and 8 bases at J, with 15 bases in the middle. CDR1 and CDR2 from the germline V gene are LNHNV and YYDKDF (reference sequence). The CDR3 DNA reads TGTGCCACCAGCAGATACAGGGTAGAGGGGGAAAAACTGTTTTTT. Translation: CATSRYRVEGEKLFF.

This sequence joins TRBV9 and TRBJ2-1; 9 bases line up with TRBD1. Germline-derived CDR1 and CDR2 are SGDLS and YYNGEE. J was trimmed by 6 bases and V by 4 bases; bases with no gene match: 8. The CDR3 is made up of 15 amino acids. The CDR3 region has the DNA TGTGCCAGCAGCAACCGGGACAGGGACACCAATGAGCAGTTCTTC. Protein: CASSNRDRDTNEQFF.

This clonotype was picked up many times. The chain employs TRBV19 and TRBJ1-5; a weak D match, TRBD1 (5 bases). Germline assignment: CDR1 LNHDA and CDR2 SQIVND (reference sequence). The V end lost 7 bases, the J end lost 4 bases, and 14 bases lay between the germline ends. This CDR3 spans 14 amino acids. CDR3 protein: CASNAGGRNQPQHF. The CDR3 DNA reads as TGTGCCAGTAATGCGGGGGGTCGGAATCAGCCCCAGCATTTT.

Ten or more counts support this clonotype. CDR3 in DNA: TGTGCCAGCAGCCAAGGAGGTTTTCCGATATACTTC. Its protein is CASSQGGFPIYF. V and J are TRBV4-2 and TRBJ2-5, with unresolved D. Per germline, CDR1 LGHNA and CDR2 YNFKEQ. Trimming pared 1 base from V and 14 bases from J, leaving 14 bases between. The CDR3 sequence is 12 residues long.

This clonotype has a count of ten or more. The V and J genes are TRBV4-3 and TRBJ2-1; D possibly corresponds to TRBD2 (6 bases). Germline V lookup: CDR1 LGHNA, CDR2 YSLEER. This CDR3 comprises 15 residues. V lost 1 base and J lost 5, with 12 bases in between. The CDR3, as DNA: TGCGCCAGCAGCCAAGGTGGCGGGGTTGACAATGAGCAGTTCTTC. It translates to CASSQGGGVDNEQFF.

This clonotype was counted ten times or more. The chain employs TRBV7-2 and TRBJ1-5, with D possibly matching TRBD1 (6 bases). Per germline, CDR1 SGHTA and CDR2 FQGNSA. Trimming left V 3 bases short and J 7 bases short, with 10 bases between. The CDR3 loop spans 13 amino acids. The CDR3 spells CASSFGGEQPQHF. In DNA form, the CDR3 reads TGTGCCAGCAGCTTTGGGGGCGAACAGCCCCAGCATTTT.

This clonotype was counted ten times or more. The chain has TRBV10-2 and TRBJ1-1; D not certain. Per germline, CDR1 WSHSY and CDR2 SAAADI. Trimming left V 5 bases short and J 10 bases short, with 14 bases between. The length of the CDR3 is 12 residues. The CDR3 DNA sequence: TGCGCCAGCAGTTCCGTAGGAATAAGAGCTTTCTTT. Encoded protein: CASSSVGIRAFF.

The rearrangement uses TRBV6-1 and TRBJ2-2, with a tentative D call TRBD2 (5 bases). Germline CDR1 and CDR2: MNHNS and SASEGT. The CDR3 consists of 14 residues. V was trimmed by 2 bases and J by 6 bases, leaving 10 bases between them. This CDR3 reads CASSEHRGSGELFF. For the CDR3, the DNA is TGTGCCAGCAGTGAACATCGGGGATCCGGGGAGCTGTTTTTT.

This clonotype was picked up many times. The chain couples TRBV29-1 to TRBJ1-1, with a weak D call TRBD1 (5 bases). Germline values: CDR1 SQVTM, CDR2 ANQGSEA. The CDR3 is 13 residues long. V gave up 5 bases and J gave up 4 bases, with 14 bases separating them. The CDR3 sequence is CSVWWGGGTEAFF. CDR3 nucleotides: TGCAGCGTTTGGTGGGGCGGGGGCACTGAAGCTTTCTTT.